This is a list of T cell receptor beta chains from one sample in a study of T cells in localized non-small cell lung cancer. Only in-frame clones appear in the TCRdb table, and some are missing; sequencing was by immunoSEQ multiplex PCR. The sample lists roughly 39,000 clones, 90% to 95% occurring once. The starting material was PBMCs, obtained before any cancer treatment. Source of these receptors: a woman aged 35-75 years with stage II lung adenocarcinoma. The CDR3 runs from the conserved cysteine through the conserved F or W. The D gene is left open where the match is weak. Size is stated for part of the rows, as once, few or many counts, or as a class when the clone is expanded.

>TRBJ1-4|.|.|TRBV9
TGTGCCAGCAGCTCCCGAACTACAAGAGGGGAAAAACTGTTTTTT
CASSSRTTRGEKLFF
>TRBJ2-7|.|.|TRBV28
TGTGCCAGCAGTACTGGGGACGGGTTCCCCAACTACGAGCAGTACTTC
CASSTGDGFPNYEQYF
>TRBJ2-1|.|TRBD2|TRBV5-8
TGTGCCAGCAGCGGGGGACTAGCGGGGCTGGTGTGGAATGAGCAGTTCTTC
CASSGGLAGLVWNEQFF
>TRBJ2-6|few|TRBD1|TRBV5-1
TGCGCCAGCAGCCCCCGACAGGGTGGGGAGTCTGGGGCCAACGTCCTGACTTTC
CASSPRQGGESGANVLTF
>TRBJ1-1|.|.|TRBV28
TGTGCCAGCAGTTTACCCGGAAATAGGGTTGAAGCTTTCTTT
CASSLPGNRVEAFF
>TRBJ2-4|.|.|TRBV6-1
TGTGCCAGCACCCAAGGGGGGGCGAGTTACATTCAGTACTTC
CASTQGGASYIQYF
>TRBJ2-7|.|.|TRBV5-1
TGCGCCACCCGGCCGGGATATAGGGGCGAGCAGTACTTC
CATRPGYRGEQYF
>TRBJ2-3|.|.|TRBV18
TGTGCCAGCTCAGCAAGACTAGAAACAGATACGCAGTATTTT
CASSARLETDTQYF
>TRBJ1-1|once|TRBD1|TRBV2
TGTGCCAGCAGTTTATTTACAGGGGACACTGAAGCTTTCTTT
CASSLFTGDTEAFF
>TRBJ2-7|.|.|TRBV10-3
TGTGCCATCAGTGAAGGGGGTAGGGACGAGCAGTACTTC
CAISEGGRDEQYF
>TRBJ2-7|.|TRBD1|TRBV28
TGTGCCAGCTTCCGGGACAGGGTCGGCGAGCAGTACTTC
CASFRDRVGEQYF
>TRBJ2-5|.|.|TRBV6-6
TGTGCCAGCACCTCGTGGCCCCGCCAGTACTTC
CASTSWPRQYF
>TRBJ2-1|.|TRBD2|TRBV27
TGTGCCAGCACCCGGGGCGGGGGATACAATGAGCAGTTCTTC
CASTRGGGYNEQFF
>TRBJ2-2|.|.|TRBV19
TGTGCCAGTAGCGTTTTTACCGGGGAGCTGTTTTTT
CASSVFTGELFF
>TRBJ2-3|.|TRBD1|TRBV28
TGTGCCAGCAGTCTATTCGGACAGGGGATAGCAGATACGCAGTATTTT
CASSLFGQGIADTQYF
>TRBJ2-2|.|.|TRBV5-6
TGTGCCAGCAGTTCCGGGGTCAGGTCCACCGGGGAGCTGTTTTTT
CASSSGVRSTGELFF
>TRBJ2-7|.|.|TRBV9
TGTGCCAGCAGCGGGGGACGGACAACCTACGAGCAGTACTTC
CASSGGRTTYEQYF
>TRBJ2-6|.|TRBD2|TRBV7-6
TGTGCCAGCAGCCAACCGGGGGGGGTAGGGGCCAACGTCCTGACTTTC
CASSQPGGVGANVLTF
>TRBJ1-6|.|TRBD1|TRBV7-8
TGTGCCAGCAGCTTGGGGGGACAGGGCAATTCACCCCTCCACTTT
CASSLGGQGNSPLHF
>TRBJ2-7|.|TRBD1|TRBV10-1
TGCGCCAGCAGTGACCCAACAGGGGTCCCCTACGAGCAGTACTTC
CASSDPTGVPYEQYF
>TRBJ1-2|.|.|TRBV7-6
TGTGCCAGCAGCTTCTCCCGAGATGGAGCCGGCTACACCTTC
CASSFSRDGAGYTF
>TRBJ2-7|.|.|TRBV5-1
TGCTCCAGCAGCTTGGGTACTTACGAGCAGTACTTC
CSSSLGTYEQYF
>TRBJ2-7|.|.|TRBV5-1
TGCGCCAGCAGCTTACGGAATGGGGTAAGCGGGCACGAGCAGTACTTC
CASSLRNGVSGHEQYF
>TRBJ2-2|.|.|TRBV11-2
TGTGCCAGCAGCTTGGGCAGGGTGAACACCGGGGAGCTGTTTTTT
CASSLGRVNTGELFF
>TRBJ1-1|few|.|TRBV5-4
TGTGCCAGCAGCTTGGGGGTAGGAGGAGACACTGAAGCTTTCTTT
CASSLGVGGDTEAFF
>TRBJ2-5|.|TRBD1|TRBV7-8
TGTGCCAGCAGCTTATTACTGCCTGGGACAGGGCCCTTGCCGTACTTC
CASSLLLPGTGPLPYF
>TRBJ2-3|.|.|TRBV7-9
TGTGCCAGCAGCTTAGAGGTAGATACGCAGTATTTT
CASSLEVDTQYF
>TRBJ1-5|.|.|TRBV29-1
TGCAGCGTTGAATTGGGCCTTGGCCAGCCCCAGCATTTT
CSVELGLGQPQHF
>TRBJ1-5|.|.|TRBV6-1
TGTGCCAGCAGTGAGGGTAGGAAGAATCAGCCCCAGCATTTT
CASSEGRKNQPQHF
>TRBJ2-5|once|TRBD1|TRBV28
TGTGCCAGCAGGACAGGGGGAAGGGAGACCCAGTACTTC
CASRTGGRETQYF
>TRBJ2-4|.|TRBD2|TRBV4-1
TGCGCCAGCGGAAAGACTAGCGGCAAAAACATTCAGTACTTC
CASGKTSGKNIQYF
>TRBJ2-3|.|TRBD2|TRBV6-1
TGTGCCAGCAGTCCTCTTGCGGGGGGTAGAGATACGCAGTATTTT
CASSPLAGGRDTQYF
>TRBJ2-7|.|.|TRBV6-1
TGTGCCAGCAGGTTGGACAGACCGAACTACGAGCAGTACTTC
CASRLDRPNYEQYF
>TRBJ1-2|.|TRBD1|TRBV10-2
TGCGCCAGCAGTGGGGCAGGGGGCCTTTCCAACTATGGCTACACCTTC
CASSGAGGLSNYGYTF
>TRBJ2-1|.|.|TRBV6-5
TGTGCCAGCAGGCCCCCGGGCGGAGACAATGAGCAGTTCTTC
CASRPPGGDNEQFF
>TRBJ1-2|.|.|TRBV4-2
TGTGCCAGCAGCCAAGATCGCCCTTCTATTACTAACTATGGCTACACCTTC
CASSQDRPSITNYGYTF
>TRBJ2-5|once|TRBD1|TRBV5-6
TGTGCCAGCACTTTGGACAGGGTCCAAGAGACCCAGTACTTC
CASTLDRVQETQYF
>TRBJ1-1|.|.|TRBV6-5
TGTGCCAGCAGTTTCCTTGGGACTGAAGCTTTCTTT
CASSFLGTEAFF
>TRBJ1-4|.|.|TRBV5-1
TGCGCCAGCAGCTTGGAAGGTTTGAATGAAAAACTGTTTTTT
CASSLEGLNEKLFF
>TRBJ2-3|.|.|TRBV5-6
TGTGCCAGCAGCTTGTTAGGGCCCCTAACAGATACGCAGTATTTT
CASSLLGPLTDTQYF
>TRBJ1-1|.|.|TRBV19
TGTGCCAGTAGTCAAATAAGGATCGGCACTGAAGCTTTCTTT
CASSQIRIGTEAFF
>TRBJ2-2|.|.|TRBV6-4
TGTGCCAGCAGTGAAGGCCCGAGCACCGGGGAGCTGTTTTTT
CASSEGPSTGELFF
>TRBJ2-3|.|.|TRBV6-1
TGTGCCAGCAGTGATCTTGGCGGGGAAAACACAGATACGCAGTATTTT
CASSDLGGENTDTQYF